One and the same sample provided the 14 T cell receptor beta chains below, sequenced in a study of shared clonotypes between healthy human individuals. The protocol was immunoSEQ multiplex PCR, while the TCRdb copy is restricted to in-frame clones and leaves out a portion. Found here are some 2,400,000 clones, nearly 97% of them singletons; the top ten hold roughly 0.13%. The sequenced sample was naive CD4+ T cells sorted from blood. Documented subset: CD45RA+ positively selected. These receptors were obtained from a man younger than 30 in good health.

The rearrangement joins TRBV5-1 to TRBJ2-7, with D possibly called TRBD1 or TRBD2 (5 bases each). The ends were cut back, 1 base at V and 3 bases at J, with 14 bases in the middle. Germline CDR1 is SGHRS and CDR2 is YFSETQ. This CDR3 is 15 amino acids long. CDR3 amino acids: CASSLIPGTGYEQYF. Here the CDR3 DNA reads TGCGCCAGCAGCTTGATCCCGGGGACCGGCTACGAGCAGTACTTC.

The chain recombines TRBV11-2 with TRBJ1-2; 7 bases fit TRBD1. With V trimmed by 6 bases and J by 5 bases, 18 bases remained unmatched. This CDR3 contains 17 residues. Germline CDR1 is SGHAT and CDR2 is FQNNGV. Written as DNA, the CDR3 is TGTGCCAGCAGGCGCCCCGGGACAGAACCGTCCGTATATGGCTACACCTTC. Protein sequence: CASRRPGTEPSVYGYTF.

The gene calls are TRBV18 and TRBJ2-7, with TRBD2 identical over 10 bases. V lost 1 base, J lost 3 bases, and 3 bases stayed unmatched. Germline CDR1 KGHSH, CDR2 LQKENI. This CDR3 has 15 residues. CDR3 in DNA: TGTGCCAGCTCACCACTAGCGGGAGGCTTCTACGAGCAGTACTTC. It yields the protein CASSPLAGGFYEQYF.

Only a few counts were recorded for this clone. The V gene is TRBV30, the J gene TRBJ1-6; D uncertain. There are 14 residues in the CDR3. Germline V gene sequence: CDR1 GTSNPN, CDR2 SVGIG (reference sequence). Trimming pared 0 bases from V and 7 bases from J, leaving 10 bases between. The CDR3 coding sequence is TGTGCCTGGAGTGTAGCCATCGAGAATTCACCCCTCCACTTT. The encoded protein is CAWSVAIENSPLHF.

This clone appeared a single time. Additional DNA sequences in this sample encode the identical CDR3. The J gene is TRBJ1-4, the V gene TRBV10-3; tentatively, D is TRBD1 (5 bases). Looked up from germline, CDR1 is ENHRY and CDR2 is SYGVKD. V lost 3 bases, J lost 6 bases, and 14 bases lay in between. This CDR3 is 15 amino acids long. The CDR3 DNA reads TGTGCCATCAGTGACCCGGGACGAGGGGATGAAAAACTGTTTTTT. Translating it yields CAISDPGRGDEKLFF.

The CDR3 sequence: CATQRGAGRGDTQYF. The CDR3 bases are TGTGCCACCCAGAGAGGGGCCGGGCGGGGAGATACGCAGTATTTT. V gene TRBV6-5 combines with J gene TRBJ2-3; D may be TRBD2 (6 bases). This CDR3 is built from 15 residues. V lost 10 bases to trimming and J lost 5 bases, with 22 bases between them. Germline V lookup: CDR1 MNHEY, CDR2 SVGAGI.

The rearrangement joins TRBV6-5 to TRBJ1-5; tentative D call: TRBD1 (6 bases). In germline, CDR1 is MNHEY, CDR2 SVGAGI. Trimming stripped 4 bases from V and 4 bases from J, with 8 bases between. The CDR3 totals 13 residues. CDR3 bases: TGTGCCAGCAGTTCAGGGGAGAATCAGCCCCAGCATTTT. Its translation: CASSSGENQPQHF.

The J gene is TRBJ2-2, the V gene TRBV28; 15 bases agree with TRBD2. The germline V gene encodes CDR1 MDHEN and CDR2 SYDVKM. The CDR3 has 18 amino acids. V lost 5 bases, J lost 6 bases, and 10 bases stayed unmatched. Written as DNA, the CDR3 is TGTGCCAGCAGTCCCTCCCCCTGGACTAGCGGGGGGGCCGGGGAGCTGTTTTTT. Amino acid sequence: CASSPSPWTSGGAGELFF.

The chain carries TRBV6-1 and TRBJ2-7, with D possibly TRBD1 on 5 matching bases. With 2 bases removed from V and 7 bases from J, the gap between germline ends came to 15 bases. The V gene's germline CDR1 is MNHNS and CDR2 SASEGT. CDR3 length equals 14 residues. CDR3 DNA: TGTGCCAGCAGTGAATTGTGGGGCATGTGGGAGCAGTACTTC. Translated, it gives CASSELWGMWEQYF.

The chain joins TRBV15 to TRBJ1-5; D is ambiguous. The CDR3 has 15 residues. V was clipped by 4 bases and J by 1 base, with 11 bases between them. Germline V gene sequence: CDR1 LNHNV, CDR2 YYDKDF (reference sequence). The CDR3 here is CATSIVTPSNQPQHF. The CDR3 nucleotides are TGTGCCACCAGCATCGTCACTCCAAGCAATCAGCCCCAGCATTTT.

The rearrangement links TRBV9 to TRBJ2-1; D possibly corresponds to TRBD1 (6 bases). The CDR3 loop spans 13 amino acids. Germline V gene sequence: CDR1 SGDLS, CDR2 YYNGEE. The V gene lost 3 bases and the J gene lost 4 bases, with 8 bases spanning the gap. The CDR3 spells CASSGQAYNEQFF. The CDR3 bases are TGTGCCAGCAGCGGACAGGCATACAATGAGCAGTTCTTC.

The chain is built from TRBV30 and TRBJ1-1, with D possibly TRBD1 on 5 matching bases. Trimming stripped 4 bases from V and 2 bases from J, with 17 bases between. The CDR3 covers 15 residues. The germline CDR1 and CDR2 sequences are GTSNPN and SVGIG (reference sequence). The CDR3 is CAWNRDLSINTEAFF. CDR3 coding DNA: TGTGCCTGGAACCGGGACCTGTCAATCAACACTGAAGCTTTCTTT.

The V call is TRBV6-1, the J call TRBJ2-7; D is undetermined. The CDR3 length is 12 residues. The germline V gene has CDR1 MNHNS and CDR2 SASEGT. Trimming left V 2 bases short and J 3 bases short, with 5 bases between. The CDR3 DNA sequence: TGTGCCAGCAGTGAACAGTACTACGAGCAGTACTTC. This codes for CASSEQYYEQYF.

This chain joins TRBV15 and TRBJ1-3, with 9 bases matching TRBD1. The CDR3 has 16 amino acids. Germline trimming cut 7 bases from V and 3 bases from J; bases unmatched to any gene: 10. CDR1 is LNHNV, CDR2 YYDKDF, per germline (reference sequence). In DNA form, the CDR3 reads TGTGCCACCAACTACAGGGGGCTAGCAGGTGGAAACACCATATATTTT. Translation gives CATNYRGLAGGNTIYF.